This T cell receptor (beta chain) originates from a study of memory CD4+ T cells and cytomegalovirus serostatus. Study in general: Of the healthy Belgian adults, several were CMV seropositive and about two dozen seronegative.

Single viable CD3+CD4+CD8-CD45RO+ cells were sorted as the memory CD4+ T cells. This clone was picked up a small number of times. Antigen specificity is unknown. Study results and limitations: Suggested: most of the CMV-linked TCR signature lies in CD4+ memory cells. CMV serostatus prediction reached median AUC 0.95, or 0.91 with US-trained model.

Per the original methods: Out-of-frame sequences were removed, leaving around 2.2 million distinct TCRbeta sequences. The data were produced by immunoSEQ multiplex PCR, yet TCRdb's version contains in-frame clones alone and is incomplete. That table furnishes V, J and clone size, whereas the DNA furnished D and trimming. The sample lists about 58,000 clones; less than 85% were seen once. The sample consisted of memory CD4+ T cells from blood. This receptor was taken from an adult in good health and CMV-seronegative. Some clones in this sample may be carry-over from other donors' samples.

The CDR3 nucleotides read TGTGCCAGCAGCCTTTTTAGGGGCAGGGGGCTTGAAAAACTGTTTTTT. Encoded protein: CASSLFRGRGLEKLFF. The J gene is TRBJ1-4, the V gene TRBV11-2; 8 bases line up with TRBD1. Trimming removed 5 bases from V and 7 bases from J; junction bases left unmatched: 12. This CDR3 is 16 amino acids long. Germline CDR1 reads SGHAT; CDR2 reads FQNNGV.